These 7 T cell receptor beta chains were sequenced from one sample in a study of radiotherapy plus CTLA-4 blockade in lung cancer. Some clones are missing from TCRdb's copy, which holds only in-frame ones; the method was immunoSEQ multiplex PCR. The repertoire holds about 98,000 clones, with approximately 78% as singletons. The sequencing used peripheral blood, collected from a patient treated with radiotherapy plus ipilimumab. All receptors derive from a human donor with non-small cell lung cancer who had a partial response to radiotherapy plus ipilimumab.

This clone has just a few counts. V gene TRBV7-2 combines with J gene TRBJ2-2, with D possibly matching TRBD1 (6 bases). CDR3 size: 15 residues. The germline V gene has CDR1 SGHTA and CDR2 FQGNSA. The germline V and J ends were trimmed by 1 base and 4 bases, with 10 bases remaining between them. CDR3 in amino acids: CASSLVRGSTGELFF. CDR3 DNA sequence: TGTGCCAGCAGCTTAGTAAGGGGGAGCACCGGGGAGCTGTTTTTT.

CDR3 sequence: CASSYGLAGSNEQFF. The CDR3 DNA reads TGTGCCAGCAGCTACGGACTAGCGGGATCCAATGAGCAGTTCTTC. V is TRBV5-6 and J is TRBJ2-1, with TRBD2 matching 12 bases. Germline V gene data show CDR1 as SGHDT and CDR2 as YYEEEE. With V trimmed by 3 bases and J by 6 bases, 4 bases remained unmatched. This CDR3 contains 15 residues.

This clone was counted at least ten times. The chain has TRBV27 and TRBJ2-1; the D is unclear. CDR1 is MNHEY, CDR2 SMNVEV, per germline (reference sequence). Trimming took off 2 bases at V and 4 bases at J, with 6 bases between the two ends. The CDR3 consists of 13 residues. The CDR3 DNA sequence: TGTGCCAGCAGTTTAAACCGGTACAATGAGCAGTTCTTC. Protein: CASSLNRYNEQFF.

The chain uses TRBV2 and TRBJ1-5; 7 bases are a match to TRBD1. Germline V gene sequence: CDR1 SNHLY, CDR2 FYNNEI. Trimming at V came to 6 bases and at J to 3 bases, leaving 5 bases not matched to a gene. CDR3 length: 14 amino acids. CDR3 loop: CASSATGDNQPQHF. The CDR3, as DNA: TGTGCCAGCAGCGCAACAGGGGACAATCAGCCCCAGCATTTT. Full variable domain (missing parts from reference TRBV2 and TRBJ1-5): EPEVTQTPSHQVTQMGQEVILRCVPISNHLYFYWYRQILGQKVEFLVSFYNNEISEKSEIFDDQFSVERPDGSNFTLKIRSTKLEDSAMYFCASSATGDNQPQHFGDGTRLSIL.

This chain connects TRBV2 to TRBJ2-1, with 11 bases matching TRBD2. Trimming removed 6 bases from V and 4 bases from J; junction bases left unmatched: 5. CDR1 and CDR2 from the germline V gene are SNHLY and FYNNEI. This CDR3 region has 15 residues. The DNA of the CDR3 is TGTGCCAGCAGGACTAGCGGGGCGGCATACAATGAGCAGTTCTTC. Protein: CASRTSGAAYNEQFF. Complete variable domain (other parts from reference TRBV2 and TRBJ2-1): EPEVTQTPSHQVTQMGQEVILRCVPISNHLYFYWYRQILGQKVEFLVSFYNNEISEKSEIFDDQFSVERPDGSNFTLKIRSTKLEDSAMYFCASRTSGAAYNEQFFGPGTRLTVL.

This chain connects TRBV6-5 to TRBJ2-7; the match to TRBD1 covers 9 bases. V dropped 6 bases and J dropped 0; count of bases not matched to a gene: 6. The germline V gene encodes CDR1 MNHEY and CDR2 SVGAGI. This CDR3 comprises 15 residues. The CDR3 coding sequence is TGTGCCAGCAGGGGAGGGACAGGGTCCTCCTACGAGCAGTACTTC. Translation: CASRGGTGSSYEQYF.

The chain carries TRBV19 and TRBJ2-7; 8 nucleotides match TRBD2. CDR1 is LNHDA, CDR2 SQIVND, per germline (reference sequence). The CDR3 runs to 14 residues. With 4 bases clipped from V and 2 bases from J, the junction kept 4 bases outside the gene matches. This CDR3 reads CASSKREGPYEQYF. CDR3 in DNA: TGTGCCAGTAGTAAACGGGAGGGCCCCTACGAGCAGTACTTC.